The clone carrying this T cell receptor (beta chain) appeared once. Per the study methods: From reference gene primer amplification, estimates of nucleated cell counts were derived. TCRdb's table, derived via immunoSEQ multiplex PCR, lists solely in-frame clones and lacks some. V and J calls and clone size are as listed in that table; D and trimming were resolved from the DNA. The table has under 300,000 clones, 86% seen once. The data belong to a study of blood T cell repertoires in COVID-19. About the research overall: The United States, Italy and Spain provided the acute and convalescent COVID-19 samples. PBMCs, B-cell-depleted T cells, or T cells provided the cDNA or gDNA that made up the material.

Losses at the gene ends were 2 bases for V and 10 bases for J; bases not matched to a gene: 8. CDR1 is SGHDT, CDR2 YYEEEE, per germline. CDR3 length: 13 amino acids. This chain uses TRBV5-6 with TRBJ1-1; 7 bases align to TRBD1. The material sequenced was peripheral blood. This sequence originates from an elderly man with acute or convalescent COVID-19. The CDR3, as DNA: TGTGCCAGCAGCTTAACCCAGGGGGATGGAGCTTTCTTT. Its translation: CASSLTQGDGAFF.